Presented here are 12 T cell receptor beta chains from one specimen sequenced in a study of T-cell reconstitution after alpha-beta-depleted transplantation in children. Unique molecular identifiers tagged the TCRbeta library. MiXCR, applied by TCRdb to the PCR reads, yields one record per CDR3 protein. This table holds a few hundred thousand distinct CDR3 sequences, under 15% found once. Sequencing used PBMCs from the stem cell graft donor, obtained from the stem cell graft. The receptors derive from a human donor who donated a stem cell graft to a child with combined immunodeficiency.

This clonotype was detected a few times. The chain employs TRBV20-1 and TRBJ2-2, with a tentative D call TRBD1 (6 bases). This CDR3 region has 12 residues. CDR1 is DFQATT, CDR2 SNEGSKA, per germline (reference sequence). Trimming removed 6 bases from V and 6 bases from J, with 11 bases in between. CDR3 in amino acids: CSALRGAGELFF. Here the CDR3 DNA reads TGCAGTGCCCTCAGGGGAGCCGGGGAGCTGTTTTTT.

This sequence joins TRBV27 and TRBJ1-6; D is uncertain. Germline-derived CDR1 and CDR2 are MNHEY and SMNVEV (reference sequence). V gave up 3 bases and J gave up 8 bases, with 11 bases separating them. The length of the CDR3 is 14 residues. The CDR3 is CASSFALLDSPLHF. The CDR3 bases are TGTGCCAGCAGTTTCGCCCTCTTGGATTCACCCCTCCACTTT.

The chain carries TRBV7-9 and TRBJ2-1, with 9 bases identical to TRBD2. Trimming removed 6 bases from V and 8 bases from J; junction bases left unmatched: 14. CDR3 length: 16 residues. CDR1 SEHNR and CDR2 FQNEAQ come from the germline V gene (reference sequence). The CDR3 DNA reads TGTGCCAGCAGTATGTTGACTCGCGGGGGGGCCTATGAGCAGTTCTTC. It is translated as CASSMLTRGGAYEQFF.

This clonotype was seen repeatedly, ten times or more. The V call is TRBV5-1, the J call TRBJ2-3, with D uncertain. Germline-derived CDR1 and CDR2 are SGHRS and YFSETQ. Trimming cost V 5 bases and J 0 bases, with 10 bases left between them. This CDR3 comprises 14 residues. The CDR3 region has the DNA TGCGCCAGCAGGCCGGACGGAAGCACAGATACGCAGTATTTT. Its translation is CASRPDGSTDTQYF.

In this sample, this clonotype turned up many times. CDR3 in amino acids: CASSRGGKAGELFF. The CDR3 bases are TGCGCCAGCAGCCGGGGTGGGAAGGCCGGGGAGCTGTTTTTT. The rearrangement links TRBV4-3 to TRBJ2-2; D remains unclear. V was cut by 4 bases and J by 6 bases, with 12 bases left in between. Germline V gene sequence: CDR1 LGHNA, CDR2 YSLEER. The CDR3 is 14 residues long.

This clonotype was observed at least ten times. The chain recombines TRBV20-1 with TRBJ1-6; TRBD1 aligns across 9 bases. J gave up 7 bases and V 6 bases, and 7 bases lay outside the gene matches. Germline loops: CDR1 DFQATT, CDR2 SNEGSKA (reference sequence). This CDR3 spans 14 amino acids. The CDR3 coding sequence is TGCAGTGCGTTACAGGGGGCTAGCAATTCACCCCTCCACTTT. It is translated as CSALQGASNSPLHF.

This clonotype was seen ten or more times. The chain is built from TRBV2 and TRBJ1-2; D uncertain. This CDR3 comprises 14 residues. Germline V gene sequence: CDR1 SNHLY, CDR2 FYNNEI. V was clipped by 6 bases and J by 4 bases, with 15 bases between them. The CDR3 DNA follows: TGTGCCAGCAGCGCAGTGGGAGGAGGCTATGGCTACACCTTC. Translation: CASSAVGGGYGYTF.

Here the CDR3 DNA reads TGTGCCAGCAGCCCTGGTGGGACTAGGAGGGCAGATACGCAGTATTTT. This translates into CASSPGGTRRADTQYF. V usage is TRBV7-2 and J usage is TRBJ2-3; 8 bases align to TRBD2. V lost 5 bases to trimming and J lost 4 bases; unmatched junction nucleotides: 11. The CDR3 has 16 amino acids. Germline V gene lookup returns CDR1 SGHTA and CDR2 FQGNSA.

The rearrangement joins TRBV4-2 to TRBJ2-1; no reliable D call. CDR3 length equals 11 residues. Looked up from germline, CDR1 is LGHNA and CDR2 is YNFKEQ. V dropped 3 bases and J dropped 15 bases, with 12 bases sitting between them. DNA of the CDR3: TGTGCCAGCAGCCACTCTACGATTCTGTTCTTC. It is translated as CASSHSTILFF.

This chain links TRBV7-9 with TRBJ2-7; maybe TRBD2 (6 bases). Germline V gene lookup returns CDR1 SEHNR and CDR2 FQNEAQ (reference sequence). The CDR3 runs to 15 residues. The V end lost 5 bases, the J end lost 0 bases, and 14 bases lay between the germline ends. The CDR3: CASSPRDFYSYEQYF. In nucleotides, the CDR3 is TGTGCCAGCAGCCCCCGGGACTTTTACTCCTACGAGCAGTACTTC.

This clonotype was seen ten or more times. The J gene is TRBJ2-2, the V gene TRBV9; D is unresolved. CDR1 is SGDLS, CDR2 YYNGEE, per germline. The V end was cut by 3 bases, the J end by 1 base, with 7 bases between. The CDR3 has 14 residues. CDR3 sequence (DNA): TGTGCCAGCAGCGGGAGTGGGAACACCGGGGAGCTGTTTTTT. Protein: CASSGSGNTGELFF.

This clonotype has a handful of counts. This chain connects TRBV4-2 to TRBJ2-2; D remains ambiguous. This CDR3 comprises 16 residues. CDR1 is LGHNA and CDR2 is YNFKEQ in the germline V gene. Between the trimmed V and J ends, which lost 1 base and 6 bases, there was a span of 15 bases. This CDR3 reads CASSQATGRRAGELFF. The CDR3 DNA follows: TGTGCCAGCAGCCAAGCGACGGGCCGTAGGGCCGGGGAGCTGTTTTTT.